The 8 T cell receptor beta chains given below trace back to one sample, sequenced in a study of CD8 T cells in Susac syndrome. The authors reverse transcribed roughly 0.5 to 1 ug RNA with random hexamers. One entry per CDR3 protein, called by TCRdb with MiXCR from the immunoSEQ multiplex PCR reads. Of 150,000 to 200,000 distinct CDR3 sequences in the sample, roughly 94% were seen once. The sample consisted of CD4+ T cells from PBMCs. These receptors were collected from a human donor with Susac syndrome.

This sequence joins TRBV2 and TRBJ2-5; perhaps TRBD2 as D (5 bases). The V gene lost 6 bases and the J gene lost 7 bases, with 9 bases spanning the gap. CDR1 and CDR2 from the germline V gene are SNHLY and FYNNEI. This CDR3 contains 11 residues. This CDR3 reads CASRIEGTQYF. As DNA, the CDR3 is TGTGCCAGCAGGATAGAGGGGACCCAGTACTTC.

This clonotype was recorded once. This chain links TRBV20-1 with TRBJ2-3; D not resolved. The germline V and J ends were trimmed by 3 bases and 2 bases, with 3 bases remaining between them. CDR3 size: 11 residues. The germline CDR1 and CDR2 sequences are DFQATT and SNEGSKA (reference sequence). This CDR3 is CSASHTDTQYF. CDR3 nucleotides: TGCAGTGCTAGCCACACAGATACGCAGTATTTT.

The CDR3 DNA sequence: TGCAGCGCCCCTGTAGGGGGGAGGACTGAAGCTTTCTTT. This gives the protein CSAPVGGRTEAFF. The chain is built from TRBV29-1 and TRBJ1-1, with a tentative D call TRBD1 (6 bases). Germline V gene data show CDR1 as SQVTM and CDR2 as ANQGSEA. The CDR3 consists of 13 residues. Trimming stripped 7 bases from V and 5 bases from J, with 17 bases between.

The V and J genes are TRBV5-1 and TRBJ2-1; the D is unclear. CDR3 length: 13 residues. Germline-derived CDR1 and CDR2 are SGHRS and YFSETQ. V was clipped by 0 bases and J by 10 bases, with 11 bases between them. CDR3 loop: CASSLAADGEQFF. The CDR3 region has the DNA TGCGCCAGCAGCTTGGCCGCTGACGGCGAGCAGTTCTTC.

The chain combines TRBV29-1 with TRBJ1-2; 7 nucleotides agree with TRBD1. With V trimmed by 5 bases and J by 8 bases, 5 bases remained unmatched. Germline V lookup: CDR1 SQVTM, CDR2 ANQGSEA. The CDR3 runs to 11 residues. The CDR3 nucleotides read TGCAGCGTTTTTGAACAGGGGGGCTACACCTTC. It yields the protein CSVFEQGGYTF.

V is TRBV30 and J is TRBJ1-1; 7 bases agree with TRBD1. The V gene end was trimmed by 5 bases and the J gene end by 0 bases; junction bases not matched to a gene: 0. The CDR3 has 12 residues. Germline-derived CDR1 and CDR2 are GTSNPN and SVGIG (reference sequence). CDR3 sequence reads: CAWGTVNTEAFF. The CDR3 region has the DNA TGTGCCTGGGGGACAGTGAACACTGAAGCTTTCTTT.

The CDR3 reads CSVVGTGENYGYTF. For the CDR3, the DNA is TGCAGCGTGGTAGGGACAGGGGAGAACTATGGCTACACCTTC. The chain joins TRBV29-1 to TRBJ1-2, with 10 bases fitting TRBD1. This CDR3 is 14 amino acids long. The V gene's germline CDR1 is SQVTM and CDR2 ANQGSEA. V was pared by 6 bases and J by 2 bases, with 6 bases of the junction left unmatched.

The chain carries TRBV4-1 and TRBJ1-1, with a tentative D call TRBD1 (5 bases). V lost 2 bases and J 4 bases, leaving 17 bases between the germline ends. This CDR3 comprises 16 residues. Germline V lookup: CDR1 MGHRA, CDR2 YSYEKL. CDR3 in amino acids: CASSQIRVGRGTEAFF. The CDR3 DNA reads TGCGCCAGCAGCCAAATTAGGGTCGGGAGGGGCACTGAAGCTTTCTTT.